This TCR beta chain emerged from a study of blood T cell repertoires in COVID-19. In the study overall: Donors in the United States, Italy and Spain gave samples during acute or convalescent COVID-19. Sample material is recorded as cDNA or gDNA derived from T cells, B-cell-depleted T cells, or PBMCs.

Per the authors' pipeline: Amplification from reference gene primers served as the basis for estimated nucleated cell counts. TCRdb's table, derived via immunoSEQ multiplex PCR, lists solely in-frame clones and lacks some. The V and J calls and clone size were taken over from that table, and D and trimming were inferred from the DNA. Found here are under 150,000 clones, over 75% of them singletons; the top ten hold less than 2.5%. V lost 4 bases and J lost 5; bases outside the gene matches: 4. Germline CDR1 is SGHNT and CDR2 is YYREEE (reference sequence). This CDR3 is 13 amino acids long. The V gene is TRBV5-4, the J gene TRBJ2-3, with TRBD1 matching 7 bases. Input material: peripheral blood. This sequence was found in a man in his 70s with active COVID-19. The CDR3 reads CASSGAGGDTQYF. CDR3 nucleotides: TGTGCCAGCAGCGGAGCAGGGGGAGATACGCAGTATTTT.